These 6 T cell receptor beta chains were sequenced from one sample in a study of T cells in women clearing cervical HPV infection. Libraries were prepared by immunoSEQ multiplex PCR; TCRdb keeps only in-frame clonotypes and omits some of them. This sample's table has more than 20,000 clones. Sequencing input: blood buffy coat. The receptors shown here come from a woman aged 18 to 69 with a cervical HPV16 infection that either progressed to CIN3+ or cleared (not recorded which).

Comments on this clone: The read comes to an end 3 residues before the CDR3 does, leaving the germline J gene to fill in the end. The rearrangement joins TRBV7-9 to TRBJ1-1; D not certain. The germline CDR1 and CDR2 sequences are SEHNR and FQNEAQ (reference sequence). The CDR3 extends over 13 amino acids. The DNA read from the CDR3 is TGTGCCAGCAGCTTATTTAACACGAACGAA. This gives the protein CASSLFNTNE. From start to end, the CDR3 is CASSLFNTNEAFF.

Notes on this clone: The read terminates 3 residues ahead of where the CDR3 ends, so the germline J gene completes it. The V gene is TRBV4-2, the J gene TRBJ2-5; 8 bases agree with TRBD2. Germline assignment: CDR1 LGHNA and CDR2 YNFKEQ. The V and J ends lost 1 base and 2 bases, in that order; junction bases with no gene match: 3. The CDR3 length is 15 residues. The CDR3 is CASSQVAGRQETQYF. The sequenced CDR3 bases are TGTGCCAGCAGCCAAGTAGCGGGGAGGCAAGAGACC.

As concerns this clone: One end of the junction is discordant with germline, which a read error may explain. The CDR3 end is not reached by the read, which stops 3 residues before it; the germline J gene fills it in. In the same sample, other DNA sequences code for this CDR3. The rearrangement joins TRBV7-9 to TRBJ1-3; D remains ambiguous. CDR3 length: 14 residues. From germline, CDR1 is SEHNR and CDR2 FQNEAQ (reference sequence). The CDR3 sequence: CASSSDFSGNTIYF. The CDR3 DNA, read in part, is TGTGCCAGCAGCTCTGACTTCTCTGGAAACACT.

The CDR3 sequence is CASSFIRSYNSPLFF. Partial CDR3 DNA: TGTGCCAGCAGCTTTATACGCTCCTATAATTCACCA. The chain uses TRBV5-6 and TRBJ1-4; unclear D gene. Read coverage stops 3 residues before the CDR3 terminus; the germline J gene supplies the remainder. Germline CDR1 reads SGHDT; CDR2 reads YYEEEE. The CDR3 is 15 amino acids.

CDR3 DNA (partial): TGCAGTGCTAGAGGGGCCTCGGCGCGGGGAGGCACAGATACG. It specifies CSARGASARGGTDT. The whole CDR3 protein is CSARGASARGGTDTQYF. This chain joins TRBV20-1 and TRBJ2-3, with a tentative D call TRBD2 (6 bases). The missing CDR3 end, 3 residues past where the read stops, is filled in from the germline J gene. CDR1 and CDR2 (germline): DFQATT, SNEGSKA (reference sequence). With 1 base removed from V and 1 base from J, the gap between germline ends came to 18 bases. CDR3 length: 17 amino acids.

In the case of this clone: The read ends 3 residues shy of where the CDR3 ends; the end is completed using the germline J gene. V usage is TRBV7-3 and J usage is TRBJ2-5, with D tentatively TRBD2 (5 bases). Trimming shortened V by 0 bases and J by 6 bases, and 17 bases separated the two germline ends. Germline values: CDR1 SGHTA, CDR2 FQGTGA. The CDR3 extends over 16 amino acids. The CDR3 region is CASSLTPEGPWKTQYF. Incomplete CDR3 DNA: TGTGCCAGCAGCTTAACCCCTGAGGGTCCCTGGAAGACC.